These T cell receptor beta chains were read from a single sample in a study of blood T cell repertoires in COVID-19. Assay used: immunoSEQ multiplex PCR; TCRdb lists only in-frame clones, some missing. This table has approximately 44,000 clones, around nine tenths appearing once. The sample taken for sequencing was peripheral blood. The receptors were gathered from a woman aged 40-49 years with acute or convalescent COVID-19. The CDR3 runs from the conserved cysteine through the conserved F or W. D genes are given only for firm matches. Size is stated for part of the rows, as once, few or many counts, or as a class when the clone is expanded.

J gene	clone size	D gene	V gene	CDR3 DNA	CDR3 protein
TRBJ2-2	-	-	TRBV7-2	TGTGCCAGCAGCTTAGTACTCGGGAACACCGGGGAGCTGTTTTTT	CASSLVLGNTGELFF
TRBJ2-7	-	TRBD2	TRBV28	TGTGCCACCCAGATCCTCAGCGGGAGCTCCTACGAGCAGTACTTC	CATQILSGSSYEQYF
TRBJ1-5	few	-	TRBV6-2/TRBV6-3	TGTGCCAGCAGTTTATCCGGGACTGGATCGAATCAGCCCCAGCATTTT	CASSLSGTGSNQPQHF
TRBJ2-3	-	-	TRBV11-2	TGTGCCAGCAGCTTAGGGGACACCCCCAGAGATACGCAGTATTTT	CASSLGDTPRDTQYF
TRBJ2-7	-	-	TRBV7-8	TGTGCCAGCAGCTTGTCCGGGGGGCTCTCCGAGCAGTACTTC	CASSLSGGLSEQYF
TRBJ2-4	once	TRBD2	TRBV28	TGTGCTTCGGGAGGGATAGCCAAAAACATTCAGTACTTC	CASGGIAKNIQYF
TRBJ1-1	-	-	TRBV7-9	TGTGCCAGCAGCAAAACTATGAACACTGAAGCTTTCTTT	CASSKTMNTEAFF
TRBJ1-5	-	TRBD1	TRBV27	TGTGCCAGCAGTTTAAGGACAGGGGCCTATCAGCCCCAGCATTTT	CASSLRTGAYQPQHF
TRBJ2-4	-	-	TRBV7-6	TGTGCCAGCAGCTTAGGGGTACGGGACACCGTAGCCAAAAACATTCAGTACTTC	CASSLGVRDTVAKNIQYF
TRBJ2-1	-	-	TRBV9	TGTGCCAGCAGCGTAGTTACTACCAACAATGAGCAGTTCTTC	CASSVVTTNNEQFF
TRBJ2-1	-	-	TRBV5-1	TGCGCCAGCAGCTTGGCCCGGGGGTATGAGCAGTTCTTC	CASSLARGYEQFF
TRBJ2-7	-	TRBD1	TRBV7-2	TGTGCCAGCAGCTTAGTAAGGCTTGGGACAGGGGGCTCCTACGAGCAGTACTTC	CASSLVRLGTGGSYEQYF
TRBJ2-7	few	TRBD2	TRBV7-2	TGTGCCAGCAGCTTCGGACTAGCTTCCTACGAGCAGTACTTC	CASSFGLASYEQYF
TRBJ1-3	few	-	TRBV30	TGTGCCTGGAGCGTCGGACAGAGCTCTGGAAACACCATATATTTT	CAWSVGQSSGNTIYF
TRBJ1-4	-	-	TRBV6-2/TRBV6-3	TGTGCCAGCAGCCGGGACACTGAAAAACTGTTTTTT	CASSRDTEKLFF
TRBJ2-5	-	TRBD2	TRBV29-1	TGCAGCGTTGTTTTAGCGGGAGGGAGAGAGACCCAGTACTTC	CSVVLAGGRETQYF
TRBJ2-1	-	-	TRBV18	TGTGCCAGCTCACGGACAGAAAACGAGCAGTTCTTC	CASSRTENEQFF
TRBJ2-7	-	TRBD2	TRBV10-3	TGTGCCATCAGTGACTCCGGGGGGGCGCGGTACGAGCAGTACTTC	CAISDSGGARYEQYF
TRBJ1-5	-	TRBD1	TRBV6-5	TGTGCCAGCACTCGGGACAGTCTAACCCAGCCCCAGCATTTT	CASTRDSLTQPQHF
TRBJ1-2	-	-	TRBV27	TGTGCCAGCAGTCCCGGGGATGCCCGACGTAACTATGGCTACACCTTC	CASSPGDARRNYGYTF
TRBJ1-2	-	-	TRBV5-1	TGCGCCAGCAGCTTGGTTGACACAGGGTATGGCTACACCTTC	CASSLVDTGYGYTF
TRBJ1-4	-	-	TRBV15	TGTGCCACCAGCAGCGCAGGGATCAATGAAAAACTGTTTTTT	CATSSAGINEKLFF
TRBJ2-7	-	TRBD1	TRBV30	TGTGCCTGGGGCAGGGGGCACGAGCAGTACTTC	CAWGRGHEQYF
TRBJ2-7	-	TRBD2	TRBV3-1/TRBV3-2	TGTGCCAGCAGCCGTAGCGGGAGGTTAGGCGAGCAGTACTTC	CASSRSGRLGEQYF
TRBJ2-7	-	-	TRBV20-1	TGCAGTGCTAGAGATCAAAACGAGCAGTACTTC	CSARDQNEQYF
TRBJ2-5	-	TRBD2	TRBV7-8	TGTGCCAGCAGGCCGAGGGCCACGGAGAGTAGCGGGAGTGGAGAGACCCAGTACTTC	CASRPRATESSGSGETQYF
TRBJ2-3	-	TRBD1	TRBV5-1	TGCGCCAGCAGCTCGGGACAGGGGGCGAGGATCCTCACAGATACGCAGTATTTT	CASSSGQGARILTDTQYF
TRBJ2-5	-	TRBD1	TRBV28	TGTGCCAGCAGTTTTCGGACAGGGAACGAAGAGACCCAGTACTTC	CASSFRTGNEETQYF
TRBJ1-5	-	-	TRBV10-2	TGCGCCAGCAGTGATCAGGTGGGCACTCAGCCCCAGCATTTT	CASSDQVGTQPQHF
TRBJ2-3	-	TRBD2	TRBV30	TGTGCCAGACCGCGGGAGAGGACTAAGGATACGCAGTATTTT	CARPRERTKDTQYF
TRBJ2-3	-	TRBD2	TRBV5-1	TGCGCCAGCAGCTTGGGGATCCAGCGGGGGGGCAGAGATACGCAGTATTTT	CASSLGIQRGGRDTQYF
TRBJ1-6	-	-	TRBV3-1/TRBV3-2	TGTGCCAGCAGCCAAGGGGGGGGAAGCTCCTATAATTCACCCCTCCACTTT	CASSQGGGSSYNSPLHF
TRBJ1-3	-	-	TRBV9	TGTGCCAGCAGCGTAGAACAGGTATACTCTGGAAACACCATATATTTT	CASSVEQVYSGNTIYF
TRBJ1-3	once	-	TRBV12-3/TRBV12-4	TGTGCCAGCAGCAAGACAGGCGGAAACACCATATATTTT	CASSKTGGNTIYF
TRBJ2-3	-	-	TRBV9	TGTGCCAGCAGCGCCTTCGACAGGGGAGGGGATACGCAGTATTTT	CASSAFDRGGDTQYF
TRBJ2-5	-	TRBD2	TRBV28	TGTGCCAGCACCTGGTGGGGGGGAGGGGAGACCCAGTACTTC	CASTWWGGGETQYF
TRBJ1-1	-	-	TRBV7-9	TGTGCCAGCAGCTTCCCCCGGGGTTTGAACACTGAAGCTTTCTTT	CASSFPRGLNTEAFF
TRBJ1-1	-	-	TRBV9	TGTGCCAGCAGTCCTAGGATGGGGGGAAGTGAGTCCCAAGCTTTCTTT	CASSPRMGGSESQAFF
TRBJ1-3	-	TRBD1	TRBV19	TGTGCCAGTAGTATTGGGACAGCTCCTGGAAACACCATATATTTT	CASSIGTAPGNTIYF
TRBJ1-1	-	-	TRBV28	TGTGCCAGCAAGGTGGACTGGAATGAACTGGAAGCTTTCTTT	CASKVDWNELEAFF
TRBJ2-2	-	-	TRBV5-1	TGCGCCAGCAGCTTGGAACTAGAGGCGCACACCGGGGAGCTGTTTTTT	CASSLELEAHTGELFF
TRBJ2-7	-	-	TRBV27	TGTGCCAGCAGCCCGCAGGCCGCCTACGAGCAGTACTTC	CASSPQAAYEQYF
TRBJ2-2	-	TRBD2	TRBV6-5	TGTGCCAGCAGGCCCGGGGGGGCGAACACCGGGGAGCTGTTTTTT	CASRPGGANTGELFF
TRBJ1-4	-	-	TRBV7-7	TGTGCTAGCAGCACAAGACAGAATGAAAAACTGTTTTTT	CASSTRQNEKLFF
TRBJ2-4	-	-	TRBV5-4	TGTGCCAGCAGCTTGGGAGGGCTACTAGCCAAAAACATTCAGTACTTC	CASSLGGLLAKNIQYF